A single sample is the source of the 8 T cell receptor beta chains below, sequenced in a study of type 1 regulatory T cells (TCRdb year 2021). This sample was sequenced with an Illumina MiSeq. TCRdb reprocessing: public reads trimmed at Q25 with fastp, clones called with MiXCR, in-frame beta chains kept. Identical CDR3 proteins give one entry, which carries the most common genes and DNA. This sample holds around 19,000 distinct CDR3 sequences; roughly 10% were observed only once. The biggest ten clones account for more than 2.5% of the sample. Sequencing used CD4+ T cells, either the whole sample or a sorted fraction (not recorded which). The receptors shown here come from a human donor in good health.

The V call is TRBV19, the J call TRBJ2-2, with D tentatively TRBD1 or TRBD2 (6 bases each). Germline V gives CDR1 LNHDA, CDR2 SQIVND (reference sequence). Between the trimmed V and J ends, which lost 6 bases and 6 bases, there was a span of 17 bases. The CDR3 spans 15 residues. The CDR3 coding sequence is TGTGCCAGTAGAGTATATAGGGGGGACTCCGGGGAGCTGTTTTTT. Amino acid sequence: CASRVYRGDSGELFF.

This clonotype has only a few counts. V usage is TRBV6-6 and J usage is TRBJ2-2, with D perhaps being TRBD1 or TRBD2 (5 bases each). The germline V and J ends were trimmed by 2 bases and 6 bases, with 10 bases remaining between them. CDR3 size: 14 residues. Germline CDR1 and CDR2: MNHNY and SVGAGI (reference sequence). The DNA of the CDR3 is TGTGCCAGCAGTTACGGGGGTTTGGCCGGGGAGCTGTTTTTT. Translated: CASSYGGLAGELFF.

This clonotype occurred a few times. V is TRBV19 and J is TRBJ2-2; D is undetermined. This CDR3 is 16 amino acids long. Germline CDR1 is LNHDA and CDR2 is SQIVND (reference sequence). V lost 6 bases, J lost 0 bases, and 14 bases lay in between. CDR3 in amino acids: CASSRRTKANTGELFF. CDR3 coding DNA: TGTGCCAGTAGCAGACGGACCAAAGCGAACACCGGGGAGCTGTTTTTT. Full variable domain (rest looked up from reference TRBV19 and TRBJ2-2): DGGITQSPKYLFRKEGQNVTLSCEQNLNHDAMYWYRQDPGQGLRLIYYSQIVNDFQKGDIAEGYSVSREKKESFPLTVTSAQKNPTAFYLCASSRRTKANTGELFFGEGSRLTVL.

A few counts support this clonotype. The rearrangement joins TRBV7-2 to TRBJ2-2, with D unclear. The CDR3 has 14 amino acids. The germline gives CDR1 SGHTA, CDR2 FQGNSA. The V and J ends lost 8 bases and 0 bases respectively, with 10 bases between them. In DNA, the CDR3 is TGTGCCAGCTCAGACTTCTCGAACACCGGGGAGCTGTTTTTT. It encodes CASSDFSNTGELFF.

The table lists this clonotype with a few counts. V usage is TRBV29-1 and J usage is TRBJ2-5, with D uncertain. This CDR3 has 12 amino acids. Deletions cut 5 bases from V and 5 bases from J, with 12 bases between. CDR1 SQVTM and CDR2 ANQGSEA come from the germline V gene. CDR3 protein: CSVLGFGETQYF. DNA of the CDR3: TGCAGCGTTCTGGGTTTCGGGGAGACCCAGTACTTC. Together with reference TRBV29-1 and TRBJ2-5, the CDR3 gives the full variable domain: SAVISQKPSRDICQRGTSLTIQCQVDSQVTMMFWYRQQPGQSLTLIATANQGSEATYESGFVIDKFPISRPNLTFSTLTVSNMSPEDSSIYLCSVLGFGETQYFGPGTRLLVL.

This clonotype was seen many times. The CDR3 region has the DNA TGTGCCAGCAGCCCAGGGACTACCTCTTTAGGAGATACGCAGTATTTT. Translating gives CASSPGTTSLGDTQYF. The chain carries TRBV11-3 and TRBJ2-3, with TRBD2 identical over 7 bases. The V and J ends lost 5 bases and 5 bases, in that order; junction bases with no gene match: 13. The V gene's germline CDR1 is SGHNT and CDR2 YENEEA. The CDR3 is made up of 16 amino acids.

This clonotype was recorded at least ten times. The rearrangement uses TRBV5-5 and TRBJ2-1; D not certain. In germline, CDR1 is SGHKS, CDR2 YYEKEE (reference sequence). CDR3 length: 14 amino acids. V was clipped by 0 bases and J by 4 bases, with 8 bases between them. CDR3 nucleotide sequence: TGTGCCAGCAGCTTGGGAGAAGCATACAATGAGCAGTTCTTC. Encoded protein: CASSLGEAYNEQFF.

This clonotype was picked up many times. V is TRBV30 and J is TRBJ2-1; 11 bases map to TRBD2. The V gene end was trimmed by 0 bases and the J gene end by 15 bases; junction bases not matched to a gene: 16. Germline V gene lookup returns CDR1 GTSNPN and CDR2 SVGIG (reference sequence). This CDR3 is 16 amino acids long. CDR3 amino acids: CAWSVGGTSGPHSRFF. In DNA, the CDR3 is TGTGCCTGGAGTGTAGGGGGGACTAGCGGACCCCACTCCCGGTTCTTC.